Listed here are 2 T cell receptor beta chains from one sample, sequenced in a study of beta chain features in type 1 diabetes. Sequenced material consisted of expressed TCRB transcripts (all of the isolated RNA was reverse transcribed). Generated by immunoSEQ multiplex PCR, the TCRdb table keeps only in-frame clones and is missing some. The table lists some 160,000 clones, 9% to 10% of them singletons, with 2% to 2.5% in the top ten. Sequencing was done on a sample of central memory CD4+ T cells from blood. These receptors were obtained from a woman younger than 35 in good health.

The chain carries TRBV5-1 and TRBJ2-5; 13 bases match TRBD2. The germline CDR1 and CDR2 sequences are SGHRS and YFSETQ. V was pared by 3 bases and J by 5 bases, with 4 bases of the junction left unmatched. The CDR3 sequence is 15 residues long. Here the CDR3 DNA reads TGCGCCAGCAGCTCGGGACTAGCGGGACGGGAGACCCAGTACTTC. Amino acids: CASSSGLAGRETQYF.

This clone was picked up a small number of times. The V and J genes are TRBV18 and TRBJ2-5; 9 nucleotides line up with TRBD1. The J segment lost 2 bases and the V segment lost 2 bases, leaving 6 bases of the junction unmatched. Germline V gives CDR1 KGHSH, CDR2 LQKENI. There are 16 residues in the CDR3. The CDR3 DNA sequence: TGTGCCAGCTCACCATCCAACAGGGGGCTGCAAGAGACCCAGTACTTC. Translating it yields CASSPSNRGLQETQYF.